The present entry profiles one T cell receptor beta chain with its context. No cognate antigen has been identified for it. Within one base of it there is no much larger clone, and no base qualities were kept. The data stem from a study of long-term antiretroviral therapy in people with HIV (dated by TCRdb to about 2022). For the study in its entirety: The earliest samples were collected about a decade before the 2015 WHO recommendation for immediate ART, when ART was typically delayed until CD4 counts fell. This retrospective serial study examined whether starting ART and sustained HIV suppression were associated with changes in the composition and diversity of the TRB repertoire in peripheral blood. The cohort contributed about 200 cryopreserved PBMC samples from about 33 adults with confirmed HIV infection, collected serially over a mean of about six years (range 1-12). Among the 30 or so participants with HIV, ten to twelve were female. Test extractions of a monoclonal T-cell line alongside 30 or so polyclonal samples showed no cross-contamination during QIAcube processing. What the work shows at the level of the full study, not this receptor alone: ART initiation was associated with a significant increase in TRB diversity, but diversity stayed significantly below transplant donor controls even after long-term ART. Because pre-ART samples had limited cell numbers, profiling was done on unsorted PBMC rather than on sorted CD4+ and CD8+ T cells. Expanded TRB clones identified before ART initiation dominated the repertoire across all time points, though the dominance fluctuated and decreased in many PLHIV after ART. The samples span the years 2004 to 2017, and the ART regimens used may be less effective than current regimens. Owing to limited PBMC availability, only the TCR beta chain was sequenced, without alpha chain pairing. Compared with controls, HIV repertoires had narrower CDR3 length ranges, and the network structure pointed to an antigen-experienced repertoire that shifted only slightly toward naive after ART. Inferences about post-ART repertoire changes are limited because no data were available on ART adherence, viral resistance or therapy changes.

To be included, a participant needed at least one PBMC sample from before ART initiation plus at least two post-ART samples. Treatment was received in the United States of America by all participants with HIV. Before DNA extraction, cryopreserved samples of about 0.9-11 million PBMC were thawed and washed. At the time of the earliest PBMC sample for each participant with HIV, ages ranged from about 23 to 60 years. Per participant, PBMC samples came from 1-4 timepoints prior to ART initiation and 2-8 timepoints following ART initiation, for a median of 7 samples. For every participant, serial HIV viral load, CD4+ T-cell count, ART history and demographic data were obtained. Genomic DNA was extracted from unsorted PBMC with a Qiagen kit on a QIAcube, processed in batches of 12 samples. The immunoSEQ hsTCRB v3.0 assay was used at survey level resolution for TRB variable region sequencing. TRB sequencing targeted a depth of about 35,000-50,000 T-cell genomes per sample. TRB libraries were pooled and sequenced on an Illumina MiSeq using a v3 150-cycle kit. The published analysis was carried out like this. Repertoire analysis was performed in R inside a reproducible Nextflow workflow that covered QC, data transformation and analysis. LymphoSeq2, an R package for exploring AIRR-Seq data, was used to implement custom analyses. A handful of samples that yielded fewer than 5000 total TRB sequences were excluded, so that 188 HIV repertoires were analyzed. Among the 180 to 200 HIV repertoires that were kept, 59 were collected before ART initiation and more than 120 were collected after ART initiation. Each repertoire was downsampled to 5000 TRB nucleotide sequences, and summary statistics were averaged across 100 downsampling iterations. The analysis kept only TRB sequences whose CDR3 regions were at least seven amino acids long. Two measures captured diversity: a Shannon entropy-derived clonality score and the Gini coefficient. In the repertoire networks, any two of the top 5000 CDR3 amino acid sequences were connected whenever the two sequences differed by an edit distance of one. For TRB CDR3 amino acid sequences, GLIPH2 was used to predict antigen specificity groups and MHC restriction. Known CMV, EBV, HIV or tissue antigen associations were flagged by matching CDR3 amino acid sequences against VDJdb and McPAS-TCR. Pre-ART, post-ART and control groups were compared with Wilcoxon signed-rank tests and Holm-Bonferroni correction. This is the immuneACCESS table as TCRdb keeps it, with only in-frame sequences that have V and J called. A part of the clones is gone; compared with another copy, unresolved V genes explain less than half, and the rest is unexplained. The V and J calls and the clone size are those of that table, but D and trimming were determined from the DNA. The sample data list 30,000 to 35,000 clones, and 60% to 75% of these were observed just once. The top ten constitute around 3.5% of the sample.

This sequence originates from a man aged 45-65 years with HIV. This specimen was unsorted PBMCs, taken 3 years after starting antiretroviral therapy.

The DNA reads TGCGCCAGCAAGGTAGCCTCTAGCACAGATACGCAGTATTTT. It translates to CASKVASSTDTQYF. The rearrangement combines TRBV5-1 with TRBJ2-3, with the D gene uncertain. The CDR3 spans 14 residues, from the cysteine through the phenylalanine. Only CDR3 DNA remains: 42 bases, in frame from the first base. The CDR1 and CDR2 encoded by the germline V gene are SGHRS and YFSETQ. The junction carries 11 bases between V and J, which are trimmed by 6 bases and 0 bases respectively.